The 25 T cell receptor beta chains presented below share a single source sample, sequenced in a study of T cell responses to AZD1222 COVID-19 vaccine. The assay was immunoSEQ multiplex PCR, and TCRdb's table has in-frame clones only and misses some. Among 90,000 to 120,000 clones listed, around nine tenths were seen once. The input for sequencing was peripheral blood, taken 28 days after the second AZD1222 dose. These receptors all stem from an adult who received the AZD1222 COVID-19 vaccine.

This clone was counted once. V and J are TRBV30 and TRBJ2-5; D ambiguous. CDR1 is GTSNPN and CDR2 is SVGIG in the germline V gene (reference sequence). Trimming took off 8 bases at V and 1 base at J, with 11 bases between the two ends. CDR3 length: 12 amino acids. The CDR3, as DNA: TGTGCCGCTGACCTTACCCAAGAGACCCAGTACTTC. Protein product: CAADLTQETQYF.

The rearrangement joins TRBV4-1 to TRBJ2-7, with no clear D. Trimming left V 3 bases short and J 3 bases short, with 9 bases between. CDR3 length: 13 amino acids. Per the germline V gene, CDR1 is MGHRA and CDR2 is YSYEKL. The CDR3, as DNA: TGCGCCAGCAGCCAGGGCAGCCTCTACGAGCAGTACTTC. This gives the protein CASSQGSLYEQYF.

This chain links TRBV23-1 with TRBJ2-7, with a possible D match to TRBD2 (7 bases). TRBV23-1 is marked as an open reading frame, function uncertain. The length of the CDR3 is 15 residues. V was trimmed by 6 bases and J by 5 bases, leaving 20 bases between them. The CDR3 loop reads CASRTPSGGHNEQYF. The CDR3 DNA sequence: TGCGCCAGCAGGACACCCTCGGGGGGACATAACGAGCAGTACTTC.

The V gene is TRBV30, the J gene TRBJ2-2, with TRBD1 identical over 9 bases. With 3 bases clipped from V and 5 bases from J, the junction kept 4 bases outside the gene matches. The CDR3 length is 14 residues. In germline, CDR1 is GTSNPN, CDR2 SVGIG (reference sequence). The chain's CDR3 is CAWSIDRGTGELFF. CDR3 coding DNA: TGTGCCTGGAGCATCGACAGGGGGACCGGGGAGCTGTTTTTT.

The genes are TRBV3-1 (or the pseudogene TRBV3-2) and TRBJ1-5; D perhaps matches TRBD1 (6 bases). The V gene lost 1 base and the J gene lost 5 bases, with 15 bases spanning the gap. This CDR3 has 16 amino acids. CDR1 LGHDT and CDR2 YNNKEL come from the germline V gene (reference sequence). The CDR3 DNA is TGTGCCAGCAGCCAAGGGTCGCCGGGGGCGTATCAGCCCCAGCATTTT. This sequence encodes CASSQGSPGAYQPQHF.

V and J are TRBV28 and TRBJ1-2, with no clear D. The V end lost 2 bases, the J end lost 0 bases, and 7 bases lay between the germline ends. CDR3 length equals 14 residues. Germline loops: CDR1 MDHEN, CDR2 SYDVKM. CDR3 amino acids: CASSLNGANYGYTF. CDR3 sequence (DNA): TGTGCCAGCAGTTTAAACGGGGCTAACTATGGCTACACCTTC.

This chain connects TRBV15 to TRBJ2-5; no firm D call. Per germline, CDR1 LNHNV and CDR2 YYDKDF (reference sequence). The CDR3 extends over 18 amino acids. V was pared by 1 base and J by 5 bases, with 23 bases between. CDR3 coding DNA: TGTGCCACCAGCAGAGGAGCCGCTGTGACGGAAGGGTCGGAGACCCAGTACTTC. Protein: CATSRGAAVTEGSETQYF.

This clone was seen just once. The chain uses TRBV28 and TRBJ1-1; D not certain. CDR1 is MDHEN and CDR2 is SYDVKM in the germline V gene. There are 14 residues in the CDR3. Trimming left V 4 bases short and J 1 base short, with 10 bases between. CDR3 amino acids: CASSSPPRNTEAFF. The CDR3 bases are TGTGCCAGCAGTTCCCCGCCGAGGAACACTGAAGCTTTCTTT. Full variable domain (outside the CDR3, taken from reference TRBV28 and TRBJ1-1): DVKVTQSSRYLVKRTGEKVFLECVQDMDHENMFWYRQDPGLGLRLIYFSYDVKMKEKGDIPEGYSVSREKKERFSLILESASTNQTSMYLCASSSPPRNTEAFFGQGTRLTVV.

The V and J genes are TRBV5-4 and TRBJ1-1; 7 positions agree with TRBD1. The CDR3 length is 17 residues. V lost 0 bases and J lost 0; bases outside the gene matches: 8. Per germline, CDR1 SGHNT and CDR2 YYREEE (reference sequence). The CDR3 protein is CASSLGGQPPLNTEAFF. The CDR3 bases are TGTGCCAGCAGCTTGGGGGGACAGCCCCCTCTGAACACTGAAGCTTTCTTT.

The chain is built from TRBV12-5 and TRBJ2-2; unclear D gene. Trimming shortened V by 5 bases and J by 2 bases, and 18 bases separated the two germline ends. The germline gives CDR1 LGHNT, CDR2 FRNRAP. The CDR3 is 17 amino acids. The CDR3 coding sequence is TGTGCTAGTGGTCCCTCCTCAAAGACCCGAAACACCGGGGAGCTGTTTTTT. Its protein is CASGPSSKTRNTGELFF.

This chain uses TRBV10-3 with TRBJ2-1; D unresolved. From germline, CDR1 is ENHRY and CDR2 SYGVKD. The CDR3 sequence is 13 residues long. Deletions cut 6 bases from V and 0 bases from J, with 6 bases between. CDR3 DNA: TGTGCCATCAGGGGGTTCTCCTACAATGAGCAGTTCTTC. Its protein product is CAIRGFSYNEQFF.

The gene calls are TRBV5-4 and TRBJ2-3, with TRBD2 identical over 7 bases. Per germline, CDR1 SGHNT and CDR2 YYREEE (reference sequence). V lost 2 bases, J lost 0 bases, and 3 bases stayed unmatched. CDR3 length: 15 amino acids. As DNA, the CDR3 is TGTGCCAGCAGCTTACTAGCGCAGAGCACAGATACGCAGTATTTT. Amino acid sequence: CASSLLAQSTDTQYF.

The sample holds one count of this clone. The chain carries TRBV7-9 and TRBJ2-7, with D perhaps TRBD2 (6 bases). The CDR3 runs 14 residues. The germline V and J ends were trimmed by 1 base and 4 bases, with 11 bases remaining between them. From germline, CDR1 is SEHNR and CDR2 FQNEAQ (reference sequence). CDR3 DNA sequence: TGTGCCAGCAGCTTAGGGGCAGGGAGGTACGAGCAGTACTTC. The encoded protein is CASSLGAGRYEQYF.

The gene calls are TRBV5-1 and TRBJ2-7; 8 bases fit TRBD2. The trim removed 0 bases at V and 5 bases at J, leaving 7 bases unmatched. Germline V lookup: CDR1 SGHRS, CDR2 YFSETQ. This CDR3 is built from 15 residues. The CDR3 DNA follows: TGCGCCAGCAGCTTGGCTGCGGGAGGTGGGGACGAGCAGTACTTC. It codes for CASSLAAGGGDEQYF.

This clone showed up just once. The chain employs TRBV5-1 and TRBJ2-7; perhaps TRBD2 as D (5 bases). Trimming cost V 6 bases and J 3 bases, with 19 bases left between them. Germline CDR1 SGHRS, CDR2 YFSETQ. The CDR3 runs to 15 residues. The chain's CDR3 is CASNRGFGESYEQYF. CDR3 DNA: TGCGCCAGCAACCGAGGGTTTGGGGAAAGCTACGAGCAGTACTTC.

CDR3 DNA sequence: TGTGCCAGCAGCCATGGGACTTACAATGAGCAGTTCTTC. This encodes CASSHGTYNEQFF. The chain has TRBV28 and TRBJ2-1, with D possibly TRBD2 on 6 matching bases. Per germline, CDR1 MDHEN and CDR2 SYDVKM. With 6 bases removed from V and 4 bases from J, the gap between germline ends came to 10 bases. The CDR3 covers 13 residues.

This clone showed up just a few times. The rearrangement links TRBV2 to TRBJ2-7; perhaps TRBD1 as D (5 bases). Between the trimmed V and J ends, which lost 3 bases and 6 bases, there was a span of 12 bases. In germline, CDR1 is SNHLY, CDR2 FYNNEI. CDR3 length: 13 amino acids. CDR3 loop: CASSDKAGPEQYF. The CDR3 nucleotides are TGTGCCAGCAGTGACAAGGCAGGGCCCGAGCAGTACTTC.

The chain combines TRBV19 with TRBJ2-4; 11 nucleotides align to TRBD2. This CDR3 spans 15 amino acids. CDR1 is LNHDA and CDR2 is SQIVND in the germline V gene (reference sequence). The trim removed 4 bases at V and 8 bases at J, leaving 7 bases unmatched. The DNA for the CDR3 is TGTGCCAGTAGTAATACCCCACTAGCGGGAGACATTCAGTACTTC. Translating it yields CASSNTPLAGDIQYF. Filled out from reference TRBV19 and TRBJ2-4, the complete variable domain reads DGGITQSPKYLFRKEGQNVTLSCEQNLNHDAMYWYRQDPGQGLRLIYYSQIVNDFQKGDIAEGYSVSREKKESFPLTVTSAQKNPTAFYLCASSNTPLAGDIQYFGAGTRLSVL.

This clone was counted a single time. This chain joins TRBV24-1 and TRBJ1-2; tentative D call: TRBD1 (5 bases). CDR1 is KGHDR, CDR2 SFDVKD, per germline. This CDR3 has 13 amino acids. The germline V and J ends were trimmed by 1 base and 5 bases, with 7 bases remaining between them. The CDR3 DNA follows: TGTGCCACCAGTGATTTTAGGGGATATGGCTACACCTTC. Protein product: CATSDFRGYGYTF.

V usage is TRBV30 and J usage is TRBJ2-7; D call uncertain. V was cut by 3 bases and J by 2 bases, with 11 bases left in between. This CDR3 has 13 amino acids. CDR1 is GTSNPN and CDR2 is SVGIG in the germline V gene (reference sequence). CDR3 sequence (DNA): TGTGCCTGGAGATCGGACGGTCCCTACGAGCAGTACTTC. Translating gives CAWRSDGPYEQYF.

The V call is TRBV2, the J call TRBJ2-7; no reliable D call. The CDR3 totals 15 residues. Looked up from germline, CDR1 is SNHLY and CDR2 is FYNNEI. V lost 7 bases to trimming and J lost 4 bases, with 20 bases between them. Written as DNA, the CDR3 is TGTGCCAGCATTGACGTGAGCGTACCCCTTTACGAGCAGTACTTC. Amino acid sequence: CASIDVSVPLYEQYF. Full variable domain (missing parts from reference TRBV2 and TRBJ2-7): EPEVTQTPSHQVTQMGQEVILRCVPISNHLYFYWYRQILGQKVEFLVSFYNNEISEKSEIFDDQFSVERPDGSNFTLKIRSTKLEDSAMYFCASIDVSVPLYEQYFGPGTRLTVT.

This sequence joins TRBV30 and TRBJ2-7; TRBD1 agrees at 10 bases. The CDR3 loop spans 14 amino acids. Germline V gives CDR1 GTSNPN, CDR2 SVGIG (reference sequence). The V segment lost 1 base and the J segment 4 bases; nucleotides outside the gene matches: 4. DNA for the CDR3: TGTGCCTGGAGTGAAGGACAGGGGGTGTACGAGCAGTACTTC. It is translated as CAWSEGQGVYEQYF.

DNA of the CDR3: TGCGCCAGCAGCCAACTCAAGGACATAGCCGATAATTCACCCCTCCACTTT. Protein product: CASSQLKDIADNSPLHF. This chain uses TRBV4-3 with TRBJ1-6; D may be TRBD1 (5 bases). CDR3 size: 17 residues. V was pared by 2 bases and J by 5 bases, with 16 bases between. Germline CDR1 and CDR2: LGHNA and YSLEER.

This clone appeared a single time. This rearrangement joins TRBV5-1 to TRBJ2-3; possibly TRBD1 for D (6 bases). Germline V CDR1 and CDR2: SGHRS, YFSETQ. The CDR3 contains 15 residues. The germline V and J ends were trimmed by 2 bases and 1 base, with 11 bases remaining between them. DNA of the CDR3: TGCGCCAGCAGCTTCGGACAGTGGGGCACAGATACGCAGTATTTT. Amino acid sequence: CASSFGQWGTDTQYF.

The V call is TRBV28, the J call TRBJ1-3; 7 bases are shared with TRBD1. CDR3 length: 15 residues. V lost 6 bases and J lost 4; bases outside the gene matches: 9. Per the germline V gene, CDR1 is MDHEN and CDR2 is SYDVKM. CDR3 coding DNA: TGTGCCAGCAGCAGAGACAGGGTTTCAGGAAACACCATATATTTT. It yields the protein CASSRDRVSGNTIYF. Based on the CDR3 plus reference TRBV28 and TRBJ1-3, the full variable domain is DVKVTQSSRYLVKRTGEKVFLECVQDMDHENMFWYRQDPGLGLRLIYFSYDVKMKEKGDIPEGYSVSREKKERFSLILESASTNQTSMYLCASSRDRVSGNTIYFGEGSWLTVV.